This T cell receptor beta chain was obtained from a study of response to subunit inactivated influenza vaccine. General study points: Authors suggested each seasonal flu vaccination may recruit only limited numbers of new T cells.

TCRdb processed the RT-PCR reads anew with MiXCR; each CDR3 protein has one entry. The sample has about 180,000 distinct CDR3 sequences; roughly 8.7% are singletons. This clonotype was counted a few times. Its specificity is not known. CDR3 size: 14 residues. CDR1 and CDR2 (germline): MNHNS, SASEGT. Trimming shortened V by 6 bases and J by 4 bases, and 15 bases separated the two germline ends. The chain joins TRBV6-1 to TRBJ1-2; D may be TRBD1 (5 bases). This TCR came from a man aged 50 to 59 who received an inactivated influenza vaccine. This specimen was non-naive T cells sorted from PBMCs, taken on the day of vaccination. CDR3 DNA: TGTGCCAGCAGGCCAGGGCATGGCGGCTATGGCTACACCTTC. It yields the protein CASRPGHGGYGYTF.